This TCR beta chain stems from a study of lymphopenia after photon versus proton radiotherapy. Points on this clone: The antigen remains unidentified.

Study outcomes and limitations: Under photons, naive T cells and diversity fell while effector/memory populations rose. After the lymphocyte nadir, photon-treated repertoires showed oligoclonal expansion, especially of CD8+ Temra cells.

This CDR3 has 18 amino acids. Trimming took off 0 bases at V and 0 bases at J, with 16 bases between the two ends. CDR1 and CDR2 from the germline V gene are LNHDA and SQIVND (reference sequence). Only in-frame clones appear in the TCRdb table, and some are missing; sequencing was by immunoSEQ multiplex PCR. The table records 150,000 to 200,000 clones, about nine tenths of them present only once. The chain is built from TRBV19 and TRBJ2-3, with D perhaps TRBD1 or TRBD2 (5 bases each). The sequencing used peripheral blood, collected from a patient treated with photon-based radiotherapy. This sequence was found in a man aged 50 or older with gastric cancer. This chain's CDR3 is CASSIESGTPKSTDTQYF. The CDR3 coding sequence is TGTGCCAGTAGTATAGAATCGGGGACGCCGAAGAGCACAGATACGCAGTATTTT.